This is a list of T cell receptor beta chains from one sample in a study of T cell responses to AZD1222 COVID-19 vaccine. Sequencing used immunoSEQ multiplex PCR; TCRdb keeps in-frame clones, though not all of them. The data show about 76,000 clones, around three quarters seen once. Sequenced here: peripheral blood, sampled 28 days after the second dose of the MenACWY control vaccine. The receptors were sampled from an adult who received the MenACWY meningococcal vaccine as a control. Both conserved end residues are part of each CDR3. Fields, in order: D gene, V gene, clone size, J gene, CDR3 DNA, CDR3 protein. D genes are given only for firm matches. Rows may omit the clone size; those that give it use once, few, many or a size class.

>-|TRBV28|once|TRBJ2-5
TGTGCCAGCGGTACAGGAACCCAGTACTTC
CASGTGTQYF
>TRBD2|TRBV18|-|TRBJ2-1
TGTGCCAGCTCACCTCGGACACTAGCGGGATCGGGTAATGAGCAGTTCTTC
CASSPRTLAGSGNEQFF
>-|TRBV25-1|once|TRBJ1-6
TGTGCCAGCGATGCCGGGGCCCCTAATTCACCCCTCCACTTT
CASDAGAPNSPLHF
>-|TRBV27|few|TRBJ2-7
TGTGCCAGCGGGCTTTCTGGACGAAGGCAGTACTTC
CASGLSGRRQYF
>-|TRBV7-9|-|TRBJ1-3
TGTGCCAGCAGCTTAGCGTCAGTCTCTGGAAACACCATATATTTT
CASSLASVSGNTIYF
>-|TRBV19|once|TRBJ1-5
TGTGCCAGTAGTACCGATCCCGGCGGGAATCAGCCCCAGCATTTT
CASSTDPGGNQPQHF
>-|TRBV19|-|TRBJ1-5
TGTGCCAGCCACTCCGGGGCCCATGTAGGCAATCAGCCCCAGCATTTT
CASHSGAHVGNQPQHF
>-|TRBV29-1|once|TRBJ1-1
TGCAGCGTTGGTTCCGGGGGAAACACTGAAGCTTTCTTT
CSVGSGGNTEAFF
>-|TRBV11-2|-|TRBJ1-3
TGTGCCAGCAGCTTAGGGGGGTCTGGAAACACCATATATTTT
CASSLGGSGNTIYF
>TRBD2|TRBV6-2/TRBV6-3|-|TRBJ2-1
TGTGCCAGCAGTTCCGTTAGAAGGACTAGCGGGAAACGAAAAGAGCAGTTCTTC
CASSSVRRTSGKRKEQFF
>-|TRBV11-2|-|TRBJ1-1
TGTGCCAGCACCCCACGACTTAACACTGAAGCTTTCTTT
CASTPRLNTEAFF
>-|TRBV2|-|TRBJ1-1
TGTGCCAGCAGTGAAAACGCTGAAGCTTTCTTT
CASSENAEAFF
>-|TRBV20-1|-|TRBJ2-3
TGCAGTGCCAACAGGGCAGATACGCAGTATTTT
CSANRADTQYF
>-|TRBV28|-|TRBJ2-3
TGTGCCAGCCGAACTACAGGGCTTGATACGCAGTATTTT
CASRTTGLDTQYF
>-|TRBV25-1|-|TRBJ1-4
TGTGCCAGCAGTGAAGGGCGGGACACCTTTGAAAAACTGTTTTTT
CASSEGRDTFEKLFF
>TRBD1|TRBV12-3/TRBV12-4|few|TRBJ1-2
TGTGCCAGCAGTTTATTGACAGGGAAGGGCTACACCTTC
CASSLLTGKGYTF
>-|TRBV6-1|-|TRBJ1-2
TGTGCCAGCAGTGAAGCGCTTTACCAGCACTATGGCTACACCTTC
CASSEALYQHYGYTF
>-|TRBV12-5|-|TRBJ1-5
TGTGCTAGTGGTTTGAATCAGCCCCAGCATTTT
CASGLNQPQHF
>TRBD1|TRBV7-2|-|TRBJ2-7
TGTGCCAGCAGCACGGGACAGCCCTACGAGCAGTACTTC
CASSTGQPYEQYF
>TRBD2|TRBV5-1|once|TRBJ2-5
TGCGCCAGCAGCTTGGGACTAGCGGGAGGCGGTGAGACCCAGTACTTC
CASSLGLAGGGETQYF
>TRBD1|TRBV28|-|TRBJ2-7
TGTGCCAGCAGTTCCCCGGGACAGTCCTACGAGCAGTACTTC
CASSSPGQSYEQYF
>TRBD2|TRBV30|-|TRBJ2-1
TGTGCCTGGACGCCCGTAGCGGGAGGGCCCTACAATGAGCAGTTCTTC
CAWTPVAGGPYNEQFF
>-|TRBV28|once|TRBJ1-4
TGTGCCAGCAGTTCCCGCAGAAAATCTAATGAAAAACTGTTTTTT
CASSSRRKSNEKLFF
>TRBD2|TRBV28|-|TRBJ2-1
TGTGCCAGCAGTCCCCTAGCGGGAGGATACAATGAGCAGTTCTTC
CASSPLAGGYNEQFF
>TRBD1|TRBV19|once|TRBJ1-2
TGTGCCAGTAGTCGACGCCAGACAGGGGGTTTATATGGCTACACCTTC
CASSRRQTGGLYGYTF
>-|TRBV3-1/TRBV3-2|-|TRBJ2-1
TGTGCCAGCAGCCAAGCCCTTAGGTCCTACAATGAGCAGTTCTTC
CASSQALRSYNEQFF
>TRBD1|TRBV19|-|TRBJ1-2
TGTGCCAGCGTCGGGACAGGGGGGAATGGCTACACCTTC
CASVGTGGNGYTF
>TRBD2|TRBV27|-|TRBJ2-7
TGTGCCAGCAGTAGTACCTCAGCGGGGGAGCAGTACTTC
CASSSTSAGEQYF
>-|TRBV11-2|few|TRBJ2-3
TGTGCCAGCAGCTCCCTCTGGAATACGCAGTATTTT
CASSSLWNTQYF
>-|TRBV12-3/TRBV12-4|-|TRBJ2-2
TGTGCCAGCAGTAATTTAGGCACCGGGGAGCTGTTTTTT
CASSNLGTGELFF
>-|TRBV7-9|-|TRBJ2-1
TGTGCCAGCAGCCGCAACTACAATGAGCAGTTCTTC
CASSRNYNEQFF
>-|TRBV19|-|TRBJ1-4
TGTGCCAGTAGTACCACGACCTATCCGGCTAATGAAAAACTGTTTTTT
CASSTTTYPANEKLFF
>-|TRBV7-2|-|TRBJ2-1
TGTGCCAGCAGCTTAGGTATACGGGGACAAACCTACAATGAGCAGTTCTTC
CASSLGIRGQTYNEQFF
>-|TRBV25-1|-|TRBJ1-1
TGTGCCAGCAGTGAAGGGGGCTCAGCTTTCTTT
CASSEGGSAFF
>-|TRBV9|-|TRBJ2-3
TGTGCCAGCAGCGTAGAGGCCTTTGGATCAGATACGCAGTATTTT
CASSVEAFGSDTQYF